This entry concerns a single TCR beta chain. The sample comes from a study of blood T cell repertoires in COVID-19. Trimming left V 5 bases short and J 1 base short, with 2 bases between. Germline V gene data show CDR1 as MNHEY and CDR2 as SVGEGT. The CDR3 is made up of 11 amino acids. Methods used by the authors: By means of reference gene primer amplification, nucleated cell counts were estimated. The data were produced by immunoSEQ multiplex PCR, yet TCRdb's version contains in-frame clones alone and is incomplete. From that table come the V and J calls and clone size; the DNA was used to work out D and trimming. The table has approximately 300,000 clones, around 89% seen once.

The origin of this receptor is a woman in her 50s with active or convalescent COVID-19. The sequenced material came from peripheral blood. This chain uses TRBV6-2 or TRBV6-3 with TRBJ1-1; D call uncertain. CDR3 sequence reads: CASSRNTEAFF. The CDR3 coding sequence is TGTGCCAGCAGTCGGAACACTGAAGCTTTCTTT.